This T cell receptor (beta chain) appears in the sequencing data of a study of siplizumab effects on memory and regulatory T cells. Assay: immunoSEQ multiplex PCR; the TCRdb copy retains only in-frame clones and omits some. The profile shows roughly 100,000 clones, roughly 93% of them singletons. Germline V gene data show CDR1 as SGHAT and CDR2 as FQNNGV. V was clipped by 5 bases and J by 6 bases; unmatched bases: 8. CDR3 size: 14 residues. The sequence was obtained from a human donor in good health. This chain joins TRBV11-2 and TRBJ2-7, with 9 bases aligning to TRBD1. What was sequenced was CD8+ T cells sorted from blood. CDR3 amino acids: CASSPHRGRCEQYF. In DNA, the CDR3 is TGTGCCAGCAGCCCACACAGGGGGCGTTGCGAGCAGTACTTC.